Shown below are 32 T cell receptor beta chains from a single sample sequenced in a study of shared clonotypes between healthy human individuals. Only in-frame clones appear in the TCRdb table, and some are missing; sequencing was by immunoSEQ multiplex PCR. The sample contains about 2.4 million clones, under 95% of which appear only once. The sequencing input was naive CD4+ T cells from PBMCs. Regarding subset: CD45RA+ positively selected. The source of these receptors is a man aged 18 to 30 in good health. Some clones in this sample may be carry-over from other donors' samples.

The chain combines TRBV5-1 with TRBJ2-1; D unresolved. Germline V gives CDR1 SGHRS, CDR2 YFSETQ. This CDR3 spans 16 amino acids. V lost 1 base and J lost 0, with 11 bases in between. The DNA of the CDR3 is TGCGCCAGCAGCTTGATGGGTACAAGCTCCTACAATGAGCAGTTCTTC. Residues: CASSLMGTSSYNEQFF.

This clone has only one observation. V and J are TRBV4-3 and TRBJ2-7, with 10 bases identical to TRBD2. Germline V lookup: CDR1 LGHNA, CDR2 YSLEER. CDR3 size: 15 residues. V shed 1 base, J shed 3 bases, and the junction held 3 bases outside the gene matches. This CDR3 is CASSQGGTSDYEQYF. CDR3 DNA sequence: TGCGCCAGCAGCCAAGGTGGGACTAGCGACTACGAGCAGTACTTC.

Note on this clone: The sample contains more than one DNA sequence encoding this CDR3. The chain's CDR3 is CAWSLSSGNTIYF. The CDR3 DNA reads TGTGCCTGGAGTTTATCCTCTGGAAACACCATATATTTT. The J gene is TRBJ1-3, the V gene TRBV30; no clear D. The germline V and J ends were trimmed by 2 bases and 0 bases, with 5 bases remaining between them. There are 13 residues in the CDR3. Germline V gene lookup returns CDR1 GTSNPN and CDR2 SVGIG (reference sequence).

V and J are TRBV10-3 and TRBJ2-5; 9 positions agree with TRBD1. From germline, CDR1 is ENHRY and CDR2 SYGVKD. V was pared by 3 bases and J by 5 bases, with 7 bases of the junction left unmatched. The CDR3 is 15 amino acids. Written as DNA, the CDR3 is TGTGCCATCAGTGACTCCTGGACAGGGGTGGAGACCCAGTACTTC. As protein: CAISDSWTGVETQYF.

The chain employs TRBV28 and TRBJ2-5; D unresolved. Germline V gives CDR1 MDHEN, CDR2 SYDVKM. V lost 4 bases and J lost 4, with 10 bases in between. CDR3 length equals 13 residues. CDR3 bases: TGTGCCAGCAGTTCCACGCCTTCAGAGACCCAGTACTTC. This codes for CASSSTPSETQYF.

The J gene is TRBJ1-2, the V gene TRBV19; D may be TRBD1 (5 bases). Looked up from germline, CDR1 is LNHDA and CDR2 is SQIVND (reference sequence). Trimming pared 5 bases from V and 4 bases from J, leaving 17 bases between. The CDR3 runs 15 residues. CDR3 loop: CASSPGTRRGYGYTF. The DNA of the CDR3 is TGTGCCAGTAGTCCGGGGACCCGGAGGGGCTATGGCTACACCTTC.

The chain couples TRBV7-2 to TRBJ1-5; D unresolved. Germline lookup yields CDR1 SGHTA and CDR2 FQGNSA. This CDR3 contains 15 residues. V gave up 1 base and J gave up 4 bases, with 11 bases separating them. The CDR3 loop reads CASSLVRAANQPQHF. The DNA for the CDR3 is TGTGCCAGCAGCTTAGTACGAGCCGCGAATCAGCCCCAGCATTTT.

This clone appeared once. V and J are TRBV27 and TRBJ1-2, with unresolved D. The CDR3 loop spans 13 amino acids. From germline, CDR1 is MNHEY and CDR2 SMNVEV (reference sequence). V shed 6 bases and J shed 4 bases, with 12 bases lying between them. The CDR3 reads CASRDRRGYGYTF. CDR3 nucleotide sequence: TGTGCCAGCAGGGATCGGCGCGGCTATGGCTACACCTTC.

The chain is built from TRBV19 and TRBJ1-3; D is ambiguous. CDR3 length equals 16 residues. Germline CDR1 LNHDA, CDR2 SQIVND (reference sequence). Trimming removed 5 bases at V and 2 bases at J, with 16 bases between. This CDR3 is CASSLSWVGAGNTIYF. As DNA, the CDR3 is TGTGCCAGTAGTCTCTCCTGGGTCGGGGCTGGAAACACCATATATTTT.

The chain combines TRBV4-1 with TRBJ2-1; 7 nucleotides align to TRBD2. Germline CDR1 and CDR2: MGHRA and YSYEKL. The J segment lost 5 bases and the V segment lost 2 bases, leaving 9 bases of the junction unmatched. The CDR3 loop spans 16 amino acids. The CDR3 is CASSQMRLADNNEQFF. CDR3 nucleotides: TGCGCCAGCAGCCAAATGCGGCTAGCGGATAACAATGAGCAGTTCTTC.

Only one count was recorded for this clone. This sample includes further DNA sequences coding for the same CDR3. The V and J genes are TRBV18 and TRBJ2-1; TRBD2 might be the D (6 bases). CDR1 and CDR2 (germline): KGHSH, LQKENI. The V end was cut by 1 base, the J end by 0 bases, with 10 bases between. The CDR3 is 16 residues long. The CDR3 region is CASSPLSGSSYNEQFF. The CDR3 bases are TGTGCCAGCTCACCACTTAGCGGAAGCTCCTACAATGAGCAGTTCTTC.

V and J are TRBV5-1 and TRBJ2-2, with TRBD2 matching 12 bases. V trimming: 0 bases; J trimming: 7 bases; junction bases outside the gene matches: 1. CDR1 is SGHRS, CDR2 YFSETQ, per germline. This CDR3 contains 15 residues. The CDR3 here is CASSLVLAGGGELFF. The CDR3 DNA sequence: TGCGCCAGCAGCTTGGTACTAGCGGGAGGCGGGGAGCTGTTTTTT.

The CDR3 sequence is CASSNKRRGTDTQYF. The CDR3 DNA reads TGTGCCAGCAGCAATAAACGGAGGGGCACAGATACGCAGTATTTT. The chain has TRBV7-3 and TRBJ2-3, with TRBD2 as a possible D gene (6 bases). This CDR3 contains 15 residues. V was pared by 5 bases and J by 1 base, with 13 bases between. The germline V gene has CDR1 SGHTA and CDR2 FQGTGA. Full variable domain (missing parts from reference TRBV7-3 and TRBJ2-3): GAGVSQTPSNKVTEKGKYVELRCDPISGHTALYWYRQSLGQGPEFLIYFQGTGAADDSGLPNDRFFAVRPEGSVSTLKIQRTERGDSAVYLCASSNKRRGTDTQYFGPGTRLTVL.

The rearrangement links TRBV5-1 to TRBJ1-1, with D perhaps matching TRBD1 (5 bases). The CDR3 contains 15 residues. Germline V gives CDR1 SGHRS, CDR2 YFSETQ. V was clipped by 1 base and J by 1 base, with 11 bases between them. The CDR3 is CASSLQGGANTEAFF. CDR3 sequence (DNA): TGCGCCAGCAGCTTGCAGGGTGGGGCGAACACTGAAGCTTTCTTT.

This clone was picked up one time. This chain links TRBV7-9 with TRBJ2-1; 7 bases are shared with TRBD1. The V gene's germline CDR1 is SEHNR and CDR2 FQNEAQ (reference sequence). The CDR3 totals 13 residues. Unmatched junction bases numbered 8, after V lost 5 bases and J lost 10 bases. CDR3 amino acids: CASSPGGSGEQFF. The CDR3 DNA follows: TGTGCCAGCAGCCCAGGGGGTTCAGGGGAGCAGTTCTTC.

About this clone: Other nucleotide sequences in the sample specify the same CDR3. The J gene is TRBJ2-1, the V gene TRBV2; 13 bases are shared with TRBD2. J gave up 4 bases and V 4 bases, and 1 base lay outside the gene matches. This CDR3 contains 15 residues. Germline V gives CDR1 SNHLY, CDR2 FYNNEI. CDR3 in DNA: TGTGCCAGCAGTGGGGGACTAGCGGGATACAATGAGCAGTTCTTC. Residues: CASSGGLAGYNEQFF.

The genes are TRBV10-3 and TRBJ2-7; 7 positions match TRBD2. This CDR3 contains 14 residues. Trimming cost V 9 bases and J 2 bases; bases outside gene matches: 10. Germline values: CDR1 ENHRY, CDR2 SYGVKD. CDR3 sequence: CAIRPVGGTYEQYF. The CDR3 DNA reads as TGTGCCATAAGACCCGTGGGGGGGACCTACGAGCAGTACTTC.

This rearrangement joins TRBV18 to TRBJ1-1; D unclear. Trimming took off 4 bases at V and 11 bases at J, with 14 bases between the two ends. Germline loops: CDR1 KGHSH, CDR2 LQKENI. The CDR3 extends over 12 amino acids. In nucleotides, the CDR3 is TGTGCCAGCTCACTGGTCCGGGCGGAGGCTTTCTTT. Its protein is CASSLVRAEAFF.

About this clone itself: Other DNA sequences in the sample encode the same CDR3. The CDR3 is CASSLGGGETQYF. In DNA form, the CDR3 reads TGCGCCAGCAGCTTGGGTGGGGGGGAGACCCAGTACTTC. The chain has TRBV5-1 and TRBJ2-5; tentative D call: TRBD2 (6 bases). CDR1 is SGHRS and CDR2 is YFSETQ in the germline V gene. Deletions cut 0 bases from V and 5 bases from J, with 8 bases between. The CDR3 totals 13 residues.

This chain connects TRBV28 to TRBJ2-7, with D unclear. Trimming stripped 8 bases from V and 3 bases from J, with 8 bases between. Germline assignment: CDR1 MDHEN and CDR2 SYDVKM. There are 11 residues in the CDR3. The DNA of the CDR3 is TGTGCCAGCGGCTCTTTCTACGAGCAGTACTTC. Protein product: CASGSFYEQYF.

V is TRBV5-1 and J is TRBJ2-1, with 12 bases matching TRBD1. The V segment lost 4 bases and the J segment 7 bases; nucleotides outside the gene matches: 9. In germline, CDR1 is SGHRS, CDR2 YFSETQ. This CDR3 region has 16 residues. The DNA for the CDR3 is TGCGCCAGCAGCACCTCCCGGGACAGGGGGCGAAATGAGCAGTTCTTC. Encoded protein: CASSTSRDRGRNEQFF. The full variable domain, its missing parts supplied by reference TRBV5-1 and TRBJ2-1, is KAGVTQTPRYLIKTRGQQVTLSCSPISGHRSVSWYQQTPGQGLQFLFEYFSETQRNKGNFPGRFSGRQFSNSRSEMNVSTLELGDSALYLCASSTSRDRGRNEQFFGPGTRLTVL.

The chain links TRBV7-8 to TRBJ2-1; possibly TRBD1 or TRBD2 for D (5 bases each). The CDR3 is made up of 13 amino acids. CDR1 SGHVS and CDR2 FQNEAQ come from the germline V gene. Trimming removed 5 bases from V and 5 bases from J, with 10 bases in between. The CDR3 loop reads CASSGTANNEQFF. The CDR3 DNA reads TGTGCCAGCAGCGGGACGGCGAACAATGAGCAGTTCTTC.

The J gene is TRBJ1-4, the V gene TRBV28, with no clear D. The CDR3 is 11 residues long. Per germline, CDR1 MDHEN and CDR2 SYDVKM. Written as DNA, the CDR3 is TGTGGGGTTGCAACTAATGAAAAACTGTTTTTT. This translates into CGVATNEKLFF. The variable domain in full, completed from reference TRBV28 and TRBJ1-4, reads DVKVTQSSRYLVKRTGEKVFLECVQDMDHENMFWYRQDPGLGLRLIYFSYDVKMKEKGDIPEGYSVSREKKERFSLILESASTNQTSMYLCGVATNEKLFFGSGTQLSVL.

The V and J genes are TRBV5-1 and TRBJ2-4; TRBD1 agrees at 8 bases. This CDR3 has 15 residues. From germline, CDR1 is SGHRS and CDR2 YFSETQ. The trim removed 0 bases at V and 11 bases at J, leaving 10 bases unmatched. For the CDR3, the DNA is TGCGCCAGCAGCTTGGCAGGGCCCAACAGGGGGGTTCAGTACTTC. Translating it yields CASSLAGPNRGVQYF.

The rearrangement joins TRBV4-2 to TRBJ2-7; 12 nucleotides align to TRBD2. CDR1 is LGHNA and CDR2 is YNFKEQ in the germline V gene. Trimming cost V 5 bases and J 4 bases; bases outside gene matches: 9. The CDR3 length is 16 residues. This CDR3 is CASSTTSGRTAYEQYF. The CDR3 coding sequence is TGTGCCAGCAGCACGACTAGCGGGAGAACGGCATACGAGCAGTACTTC.

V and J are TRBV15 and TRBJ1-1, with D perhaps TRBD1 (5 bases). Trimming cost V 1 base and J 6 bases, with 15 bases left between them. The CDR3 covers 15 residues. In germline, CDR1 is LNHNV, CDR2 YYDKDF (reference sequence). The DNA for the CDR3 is TGTGCCACCAGCAGAGCCGGAACCAGGGTTGCTGAAGCTTTCTTT. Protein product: CATSRAGTRVAEAFF.

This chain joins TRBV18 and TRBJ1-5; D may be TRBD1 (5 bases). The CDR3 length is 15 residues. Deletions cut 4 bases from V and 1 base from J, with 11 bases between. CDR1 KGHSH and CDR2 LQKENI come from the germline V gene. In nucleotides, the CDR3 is TGTGCCAGCTCACAGGGAGGGGCGAGCAATCAGCCCCAGCATTTT. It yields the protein CASSQGGASNQPQHF.

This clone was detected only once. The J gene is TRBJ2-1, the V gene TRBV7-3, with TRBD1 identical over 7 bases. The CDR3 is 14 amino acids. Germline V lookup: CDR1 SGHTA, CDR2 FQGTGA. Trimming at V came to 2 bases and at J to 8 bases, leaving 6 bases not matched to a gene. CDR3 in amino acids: CASSLLTGSHEQFF. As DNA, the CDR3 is TGTGCCAGCAGCTTATTGACAGGGTCCCATGAGCAGTTCTTC.

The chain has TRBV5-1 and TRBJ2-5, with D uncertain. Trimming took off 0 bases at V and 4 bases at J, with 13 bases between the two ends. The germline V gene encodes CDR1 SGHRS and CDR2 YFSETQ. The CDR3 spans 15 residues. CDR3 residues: CASSLVVSQRETQYF. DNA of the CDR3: TGCGCCAGCAGCTTGGTAGTGTCGCAGAGAGAGACCCAGTACTTC.

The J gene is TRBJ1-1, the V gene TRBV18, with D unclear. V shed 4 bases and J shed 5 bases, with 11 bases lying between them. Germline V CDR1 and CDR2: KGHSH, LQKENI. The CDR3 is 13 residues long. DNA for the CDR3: TGTGCCAGCTCACAGGCCCCGAGAACTGAAGCTTTCTTT. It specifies CASSQAPRTEAFF. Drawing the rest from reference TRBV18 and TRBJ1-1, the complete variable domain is NAGVMQNPRHLVRRRGQEARLRCSPMKGHSHVYWYRQLPEEGLKFMVYLQKENIIDESGMPKERFSAEFPKEGPSILRIQQVVRGDSAAYFCASSQAPRTEAFFGQGTRLTVV.

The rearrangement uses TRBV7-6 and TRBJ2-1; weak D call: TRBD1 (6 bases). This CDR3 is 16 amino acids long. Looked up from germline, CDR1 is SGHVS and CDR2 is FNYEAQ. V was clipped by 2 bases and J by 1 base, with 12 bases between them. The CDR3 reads CASSLLGAWSYNEQFF. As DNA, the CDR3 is TGTGCCAGCAGCTTATTGGGGGCTTGGTCCTACAATGAGCAGTTCTTC.

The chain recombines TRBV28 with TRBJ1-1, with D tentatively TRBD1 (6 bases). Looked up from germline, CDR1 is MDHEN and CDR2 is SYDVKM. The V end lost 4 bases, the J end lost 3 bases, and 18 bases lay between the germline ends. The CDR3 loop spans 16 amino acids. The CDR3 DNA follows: TGTGCCAGCAGTTCCCCACGGGGGGGCTGGGACACTGAAGCTTTCTTT. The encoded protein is CASSSPRGGWDTEAFF.